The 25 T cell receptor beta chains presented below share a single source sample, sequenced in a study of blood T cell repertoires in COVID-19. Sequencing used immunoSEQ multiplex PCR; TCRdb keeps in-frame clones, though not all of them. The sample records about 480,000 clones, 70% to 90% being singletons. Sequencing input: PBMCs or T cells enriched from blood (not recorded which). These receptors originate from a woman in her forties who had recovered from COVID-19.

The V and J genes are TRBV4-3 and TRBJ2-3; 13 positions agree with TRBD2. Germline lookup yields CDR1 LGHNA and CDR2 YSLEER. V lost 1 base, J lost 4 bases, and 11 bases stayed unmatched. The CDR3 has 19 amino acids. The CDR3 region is CASSQAWTSGSRSADTQYF. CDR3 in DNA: TGCGCCAGCAGCCAAGCGTGGACTAGCGGGAGTAGGAGCGCAGATACGCAGTATTTT.

CDR3 region: CSVDSRDRRSVVDTQYF. The DNA of the CDR3 is TGCAGCGTGGACTCAAGGGACAGGCGGTCCGTCGTGGATACGCAGTATTTT. The chain employs TRBV29-1 and TRBJ2-3; 8 bases are a match to TRBD1. The CDR3 has 17 residues. Germline V gives CDR1 SQVTM, CDR2 ANQGSEA. The ends lost 6 bases at V and 6 bases at J; junction bases unmatched: 20.

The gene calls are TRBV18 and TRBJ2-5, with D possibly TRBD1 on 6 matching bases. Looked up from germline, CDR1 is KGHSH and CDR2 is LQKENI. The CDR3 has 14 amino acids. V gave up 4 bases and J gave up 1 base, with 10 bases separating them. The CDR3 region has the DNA TGTGCCAGCTCACTGGTGGGGGCCCAAGAGACCCAGTACTTC. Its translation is CASSLVGAQETQYF.

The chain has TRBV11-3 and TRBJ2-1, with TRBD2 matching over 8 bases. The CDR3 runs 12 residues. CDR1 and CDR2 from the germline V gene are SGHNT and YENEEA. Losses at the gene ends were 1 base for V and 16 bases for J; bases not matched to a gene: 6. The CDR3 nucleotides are TGTGCCAGCAGCTTAGCTAGCGGGCCAAAATTCTTC. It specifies CASSLASGPKFF.

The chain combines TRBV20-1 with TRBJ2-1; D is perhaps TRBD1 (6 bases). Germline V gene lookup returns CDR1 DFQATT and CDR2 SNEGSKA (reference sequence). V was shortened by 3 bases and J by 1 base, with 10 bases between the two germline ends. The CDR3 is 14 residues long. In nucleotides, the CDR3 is TGCAGTGCTAGTACAGGGCCTTCCTACAATGAGCAGTTCTTC. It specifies CSASTGPSYNEQFF.

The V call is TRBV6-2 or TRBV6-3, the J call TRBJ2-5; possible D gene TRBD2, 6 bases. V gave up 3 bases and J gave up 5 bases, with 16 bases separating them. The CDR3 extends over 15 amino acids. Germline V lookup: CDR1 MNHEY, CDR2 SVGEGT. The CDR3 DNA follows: TGTGCCAGCAGTTATACCTCCGGGAGTCGTGAGACCCAGTACTTC. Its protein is CASSYTSGSRETQYF.

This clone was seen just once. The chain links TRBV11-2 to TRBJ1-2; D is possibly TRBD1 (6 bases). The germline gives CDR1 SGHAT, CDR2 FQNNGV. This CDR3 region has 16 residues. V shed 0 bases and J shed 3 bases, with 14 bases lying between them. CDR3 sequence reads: CASSLDRWQGHYGYTF. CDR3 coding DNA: TGTGCCAGCAGCTTAGATAGGTGGCAGGGGCACTATGGCTACACCTTC. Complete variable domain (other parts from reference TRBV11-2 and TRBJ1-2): EAGVAQSPRYKIIEKRQSVAFWCNPISGHATLYWYQQILGQGPKLLIQFQNNGVVDDSQLPKDRFSAERLKGVDSTLKIQPAKLEDSAVYLCASSLDRWQGHYGYTFGSGTRLTVV.

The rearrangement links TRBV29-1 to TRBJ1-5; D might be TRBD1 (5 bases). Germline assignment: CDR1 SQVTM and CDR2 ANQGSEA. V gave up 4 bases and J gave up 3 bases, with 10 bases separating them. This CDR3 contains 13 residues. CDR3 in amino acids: CSVAWGVNQPQHF. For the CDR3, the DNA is TGCAGCGTTGCCTGGGGGGTCAATCAGCCCCAGCATTTT.

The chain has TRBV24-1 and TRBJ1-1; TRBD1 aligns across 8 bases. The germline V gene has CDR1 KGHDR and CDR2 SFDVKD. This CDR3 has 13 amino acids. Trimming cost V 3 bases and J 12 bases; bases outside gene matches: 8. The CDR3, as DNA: TGTGCCACCAGTGATCGGACAGGGTTCAGCACTTTCTTT. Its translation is CATSDRTGFSTFF.

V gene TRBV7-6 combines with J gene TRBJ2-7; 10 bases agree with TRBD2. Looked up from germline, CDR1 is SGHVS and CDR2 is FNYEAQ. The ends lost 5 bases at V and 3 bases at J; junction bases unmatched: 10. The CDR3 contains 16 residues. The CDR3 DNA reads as TGTGCCAGCAGCCCGGGGCTAGCGGGAGCCTTCTACGAGCAGTACTTC. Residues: CASSPGLAGAFYEQYF.

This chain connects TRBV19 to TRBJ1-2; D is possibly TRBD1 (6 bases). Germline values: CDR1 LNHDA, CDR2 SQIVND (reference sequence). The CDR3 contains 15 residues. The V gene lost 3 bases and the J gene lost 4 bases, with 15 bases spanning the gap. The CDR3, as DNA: TGTGCCAGTAGTATGGTCGGCAGGGGAAGCTATGGCTACACCTTC. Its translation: CASSMVGRGSYGYTF.

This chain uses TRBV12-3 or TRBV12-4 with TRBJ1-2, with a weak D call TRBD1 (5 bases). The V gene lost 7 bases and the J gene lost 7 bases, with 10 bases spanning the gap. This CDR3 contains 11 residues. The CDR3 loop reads CASTQGPGYTF. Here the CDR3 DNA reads TGTGCCAGCACCCAGGGTCCTGGCTACACCTTC.

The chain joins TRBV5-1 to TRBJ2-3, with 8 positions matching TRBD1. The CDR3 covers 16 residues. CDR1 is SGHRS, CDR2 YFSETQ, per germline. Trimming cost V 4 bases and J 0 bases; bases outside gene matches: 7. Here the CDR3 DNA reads TGCGCCAGCAGCGGGGGGACAGGATCTAGCACAGATACGCAGTATTTT. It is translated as CASSGGTGSSTDTQYF.

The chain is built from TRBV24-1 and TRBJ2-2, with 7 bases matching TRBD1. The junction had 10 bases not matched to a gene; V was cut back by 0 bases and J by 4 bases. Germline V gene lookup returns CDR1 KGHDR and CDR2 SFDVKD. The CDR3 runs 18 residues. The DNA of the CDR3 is TGTGCCACCAGTGATTTGCAAATTGAGGGGGCTGGCACCGGGGAGCTGTTTTTT. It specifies CATSDLQIEGAGTGELFF.

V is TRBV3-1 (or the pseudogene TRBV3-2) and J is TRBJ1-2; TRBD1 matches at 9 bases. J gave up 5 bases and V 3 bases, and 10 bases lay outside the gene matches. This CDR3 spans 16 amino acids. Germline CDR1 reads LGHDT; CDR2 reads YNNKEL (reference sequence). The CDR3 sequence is CASSQPTGTGRYGYTF. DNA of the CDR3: TGTGCCAGCAGCCAGCCAACAGGGACAGGGAGGTATGGCTACACCTTC.

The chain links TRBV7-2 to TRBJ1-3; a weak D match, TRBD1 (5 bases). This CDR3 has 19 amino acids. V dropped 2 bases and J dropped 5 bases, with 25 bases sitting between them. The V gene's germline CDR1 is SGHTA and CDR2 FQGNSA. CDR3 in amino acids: CASSLFSRLGGTLRNTIYF. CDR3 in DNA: TGTGCCAGCAGCTTATTTTCACGGCTGGGAGGGACCCTGAGAAACACCATATATTTT.

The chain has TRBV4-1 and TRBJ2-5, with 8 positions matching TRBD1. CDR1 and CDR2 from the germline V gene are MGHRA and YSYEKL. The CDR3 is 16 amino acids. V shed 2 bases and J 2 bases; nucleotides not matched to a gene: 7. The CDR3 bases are TGCGCCAGCAGCCAACCCGGGACAGGCCCGCAAGAGACCCAGTACTTC. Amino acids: CASSQPGTGPQETQYF.

The CDR3 spells CASSPLLSGGTEAFF. CDR3 DNA sequence: TGTGCCAGCTCACCTCTACTATCGGGTGGCACTGAAGCTTTCTTT. The V gene is TRBV18, the J gene TRBJ1-1; the D is unclear. Germline CDR1 reads KGHSH; CDR2 reads LQKENI. V was shortened by 3 bases and J by 4 bases, with 15 bases between the two germline ends. This CDR3 spans 15 amino acids.

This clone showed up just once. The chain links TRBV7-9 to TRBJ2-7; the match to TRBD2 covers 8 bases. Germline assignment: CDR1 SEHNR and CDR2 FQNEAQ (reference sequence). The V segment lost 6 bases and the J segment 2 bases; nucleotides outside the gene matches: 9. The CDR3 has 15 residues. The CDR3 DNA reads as TGTGCCAGCAGTGCCAAGCGGGAGCCCACCTACGAGCAGTACTTC. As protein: CASSAKREPTYEQYF.

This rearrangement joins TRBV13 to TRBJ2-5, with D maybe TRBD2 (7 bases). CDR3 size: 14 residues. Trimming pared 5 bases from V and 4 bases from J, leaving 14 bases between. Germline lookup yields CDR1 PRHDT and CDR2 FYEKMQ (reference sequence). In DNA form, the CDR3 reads TGTGCCAGCAGCCAAACAGGGAGGGTAGAGACCCAGTACTTC. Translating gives CASSQTGRVETQYF.

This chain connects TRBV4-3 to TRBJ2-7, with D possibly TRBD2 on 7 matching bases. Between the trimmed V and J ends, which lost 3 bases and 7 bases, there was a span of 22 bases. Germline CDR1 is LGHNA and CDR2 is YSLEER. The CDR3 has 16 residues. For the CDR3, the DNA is TGCGCCAGCAGCCAGGGGAGGGGCAGGGGATCTCAGGAGCAGTACTTC. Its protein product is CASSQGRGRGSQEQYF.

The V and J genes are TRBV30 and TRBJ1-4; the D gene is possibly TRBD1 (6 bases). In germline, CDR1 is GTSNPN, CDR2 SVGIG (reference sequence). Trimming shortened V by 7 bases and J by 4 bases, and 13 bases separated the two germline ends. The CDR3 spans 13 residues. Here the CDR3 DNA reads TGTGCCTCTATCAGGGGATATAATGAAAAACTGTTTTTT. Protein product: CASIRGYNEKLFF.

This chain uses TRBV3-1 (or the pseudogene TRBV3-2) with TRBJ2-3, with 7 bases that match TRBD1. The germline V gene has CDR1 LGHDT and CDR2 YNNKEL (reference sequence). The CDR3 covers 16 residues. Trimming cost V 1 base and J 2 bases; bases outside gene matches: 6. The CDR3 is CASSQGTGFSTDTQYF. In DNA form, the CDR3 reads TGTGCCAGCAGCCAAGGGACAGGATTCTCCACAGATACGCAGTATTTT.

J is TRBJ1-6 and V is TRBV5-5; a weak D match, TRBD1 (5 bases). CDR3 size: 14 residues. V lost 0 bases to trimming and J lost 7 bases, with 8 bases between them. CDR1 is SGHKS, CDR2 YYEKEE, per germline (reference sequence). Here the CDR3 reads CASSLEGYNSPLHF. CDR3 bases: TGTGCCAGCAGCTTGGAGGGGTACAATTCACCCCTCCACTTT.

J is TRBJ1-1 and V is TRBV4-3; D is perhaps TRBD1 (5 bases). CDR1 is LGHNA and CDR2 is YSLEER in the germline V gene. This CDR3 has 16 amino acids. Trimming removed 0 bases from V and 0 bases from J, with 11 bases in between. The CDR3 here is CASSQDGGSMNTEAFF. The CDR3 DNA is TGCGCCAGCAGCCAAGATGGGGGGTCCATGAACACTGAAGCTTTCTTT.